This T cell receptor (beta chain) was observed in a study of shared clonotypes between healthy human individuals. Study details: In total, the donors were a couple of women and a few men aged 18 to 49.

Clones were sequenced by immunoSEQ multiplex PCR, and TCRdb holds only the in-frame ones, with some missing. The sample shows 2 million to 3 million clones, over 85% of them seen only once. Germline trimming cut 7 bases from V and 4 bases from J; bases unmatched to any gene: 7. CDR1 and CDR2 (germline): SQVTM, ANQGSEA. CDR3 length: 13 residues. In the CD4+ fraction, cells were divided into CD45RA+ naive and CD45RA-negative memory subsets. Whole-study results and caveats: Across subsets, estimated richness was generally greater for naive than for memory populations.

Remarks on this clone: Its antigen is unknown.

The TCR originated in a man aged 18 to 35 in good health. Some clones in this sample may be carry-over from other donors' samples. Sequencing was performed on naive CD4+ T cells from PBMCs. Subset in this sample: CD45RA+ positively selected. V and J are TRBV29-1 and TRBJ2-3; TRBD2 aligns across 8 bases. The CDR3 sequence is CSAQREMPDTQYF. For the CDR3, the DNA is TGCAGCGCACAGCGGGAGATGCCAGATACGCAGTATTTT.